This is a list of T cell receptor beta chains from one sample in a study of OX40 agonist ivuxolimab in advanced cancers. Assay used: immunoSEQ multiplex PCR; TCRdb lists only in-frame clones, some missing. The table has around 110,000 clones, approximately 90% seen once. This specimen consisted of CD4+ or CD8+ T cells sorted from blood, obtained in a trial of the OX40 agonist ivuxolimab. Source of these receptors: an adult with an advanced solid tumor such as melanoma, head and neck, liver or kidney cancer. CDR3s include the opening cysteine and the closing phenylalanine or tryptophan. Fields, in order: CDR3 length, J gene, V gene, CDR3 protein.

16 | TRBJ1-3 | TRBV7-3 | CASSRAPGGEGNTIYF
16 | TRBJ2-1 | TRBV14 | CASSQGSGSIYNEQFF
16 | TRBJ2-1 | TRBV5-1 | CASSLGGRGFTDEQFF
17 | TRBJ2-2 | TRBV5-1 | CASSPLNRGQITGELFF
15 | TRBJ1-5 | TRBV19 | CASSIEGQVNQPQHF
16 | TRBJ2-1 | TRBV7-2 | CASSSPGLAGEREQFF
14 | TRBJ1-2 | TRBV7-8 | CASSVGGGNYGYTF
12 | TRBJ2-1 | TRBV6-5 | CASRNRDRAGFF
15 | TRBJ1-1 | TRBV19 | CASTPLKGKNTEAFF
14 | TRBJ1-1 | TRBV5-6 | CASSLAGKNTEAFF
14 | TRBJ2-5 | TRBV5-1 | CASSDRDRTGTQYF
13 | TRBJ1-4 | TRBV15 | CATSLRVDEKLFF
16 | TRBJ1-1 | TRBV7-2 | CASSLAVGPMNTEAFF
18 | TRBJ2-1 | TRBV28 | CASSSPGLAGSSYNEQFF
13 | TRBJ1-2 | TRBV6-5 | CASSYSGYYGYTF
13 | TRBJ2-1 | TRBV30 | CAWSWGAYNEQFF
13 | TRBJ1-1 | TRBV7-3 | CASRPGGSGEAFF
14 | TRBJ1-1 | TRBV7-6 | CASSLAGGITEAFF
17 | TRBJ1-1 | TRBV5-4 | CASSSGQARGMNTEAFF
14 | TRBJ2-7 | TRBV5-6 | CASSFGTGGYEQYF
18 | TRBJ2-1 | TRBV9 | CASSVTPGLAGGPFEQFF
15 | TRBJ1-2 | TRBV25-1 | CASSEGQLTLYGYTF
16 | TRBJ2-7 | TRBV18 | CASSQLAARSSYEQYF
13 | TRBJ2-7 | TRBV28 | CASSPTSRDEQYF
16 | TRBJ1-5 | TRBV21-1 | CASSGPGDDSNQPQHF
14 | - | TRBV7-9 | CASSLRGNVYEQYF
14 | TRBJ2-3 | TRBV7-2 | CASSLSGGTDTQYF
15 | TRBJ1-4 | TRBV10-3 | CAIRGESASHEKLFF
17 | TRBJ1-3 | TRBV7-3 | CASSLTVAPFSGNTIYF
17 | TRBJ2-7 | TRBV7-2 | CASSSSGQSGRAGEQYF
14 | TRBJ2-3 | TRBV28 | CASSLHDRGSPQYF
16 | TRBJ2-1 | TRBV10-3 | CAISESNGIAGDEQFF
17 | TRBJ2-7 | TRBV28 | CASSPPIGGRFNHEQYF
16 | TRBJ1-4 | TRBV5-1 | CASSLGASGGNEKLFF
18 | TRBJ1-1 | TRBV5-1 | CASSLVGQGILANTEAFF
11 | TRBJ1-2 | TRBV20-1 | CSAEQHYGYTF
15 | TRBJ2-2 | TRBV6-5 | CASRKTGLTSGELFF
13 | TRBJ1-2 | TRBV7-9 | CASSPATGAGYTF
16 | TRBJ2-2 | TRBV5-4 | CASSWEQGANTGELFF
11 | TRBJ1-1 | TRBV27 | CASSFLGEAFF
17 | TRBJ2-1 | TRBV18 | CASSNTGFLSSYNEQFF
16 | TRBJ2-5 | TRBV6-5 | CASSYSRLAGRETQYF